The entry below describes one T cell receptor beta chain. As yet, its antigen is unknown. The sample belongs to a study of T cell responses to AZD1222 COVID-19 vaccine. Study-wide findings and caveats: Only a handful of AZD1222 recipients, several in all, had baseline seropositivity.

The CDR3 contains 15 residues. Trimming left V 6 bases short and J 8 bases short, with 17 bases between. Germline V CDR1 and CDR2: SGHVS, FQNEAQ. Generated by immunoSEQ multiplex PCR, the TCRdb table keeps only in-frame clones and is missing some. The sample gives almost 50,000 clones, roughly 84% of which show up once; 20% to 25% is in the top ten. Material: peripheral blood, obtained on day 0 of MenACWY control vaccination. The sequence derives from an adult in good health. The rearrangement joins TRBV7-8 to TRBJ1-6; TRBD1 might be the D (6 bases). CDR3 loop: CASSSREQGHSPLHF. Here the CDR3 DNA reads TGTGCCAGCAGTTCAAGGGAACAGGGACATTCACCCCTCCACTTT. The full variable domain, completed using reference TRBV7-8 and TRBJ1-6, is GAGVSQSPRYKVAKRGQDVALRCDPISGHVSLFWYQQALGQGPEFLTYFQNEAQLDKSGLPSDRFFAERPEGSVSTLKIQRTQQEDSAVYLCASSSREQGHSPLHFGNGTRLTVT.